These T cell receptor beta chains were read from a single sample in a study of shared clonotypes between healthy human individuals. Profiling relied on immunoSEQ multiplex PCR, and the TCRdb table lists in-frame clones only, not all of them. The data show 2 million to 2.5 million clones, with about nine tenths seen just once and 0.3% to 0.4% held by the top ten. Sequencing was done on a sample of naive CD4+ T cells from PBMCs. The source is a man aged 18 to 30 in good health. Some clones in this sample may be carry-over from other donors' samples. Both conserved end residues are part of each CDR3. A D gene is named only where the DNA matches it firmly.

TRBV5-6	TRBJ2-1	NA	TGTGCCAGCAGCTTGGCAAGGCGGTCTGGGTCCTACAATGAGCAGTTCTTC	CASSLARRSGSYNEQFF
TRBV7-9	TRBJ1-4	NA	TGTGCCAGCAGCCAACTAGAAAAACTGTTTTTT	CASSQLEKLFF
TRBV11-2	TRBJ1-6	TRBD1	TGTGCCAGCAGCCAACGCCTGGGGACAGATAATTCACCCCTCCACTTT	CASSQRLGTDNSPLHF
TRBV20-1	TRBJ2-1	NA	TGCAGTGCTAGAGATGATAATGAGCAGTTCTTC	CSARDDNEQFF
TRBV28	TRBJ2-7	NA	TGTGCCAGCAGTTTCGACCGGTACTTGGACGAGCAGTACTTC	CASSFDRYLDEQYF
TRBV5-6	TRBJ1-2	NA	TGTGCCAGCACCATGGGTCACACGGCCTATGGCTACACCTTC	CASTMGHTAYGYTF
TRBV7-8	TRBJ2-1	TRBD2	TGTGCCAGCAGCTTCTTCCCCTTCGGACTAGCGGGAGTCGATGAGCAGTTCTTC	CASSFFPFGLAGVDEQFF
TRBV7-9	TRBJ2-7	NA	TGTGCCAGCAGCCCGGATTACGAGCAGTACTTC	CASSPDYEQYF
TRBV28	TRBJ1-5	NA	TGTGCCAGCAGCGGGGGGACCAATCAGCCCCAGCATTTT	CASSGGTNQPQHF
TRBV6-6	TRBJ2-7	NA	TGTGCCAGCACCGAGGGGGGCAAAGCCTACGAGCAGTACTTC	CASTEGGKAYEQYF
TRBV5-1	TRBJ1-3	NA	TGCGCCAGCAGCTTCACAGGGTTGACTGGAAACACCATATATTTT	CASSFTGLTGNTIYF
TRBV5-4	TRBJ2-3	TRBD2	TGTGCCAGCAGCTTGGAACTAGCGGGAGGTACGCAGTATTTT	CASSLELAGGTQYF
TRBV28	TRBJ1-2	NA	TGTGCCAGCAGTTTATCCCAGATTGGCTACACCTTC	CASSLSQIGYTF
TRBV18	TRBJ2-1	NA	TGTGCCAGCTCACCCTTGTATCCCACGGGTACCTACAATGAGCAGTTCTTC	CASSPLYPTGTYNEQFF
TRBV5-6	TRBJ2-1	NA	TGTGCCAGCAGCTTGGAACACCCGAGCTCCTACAATGAGCAGTTCTTC	CASSLEHPSSYNEQFF